These 9 T cell receptor beta chains came from one sample sequenced in a study of T cell responses to AZD1222 COVID-19 vaccine. Profiling relied on immunoSEQ multiplex PCR, and the TCRdb table lists in-frame clones only, not all of them. The sample has more than 110,000 clones; the top ten hold over 2%. Material for sequencing was peripheral blood. The receptors derive from an adult in good health.

V is TRBV11-3 and J is TRBJ2-7, with D uncertain. The germline V gene has CDR1 SGHNT and CDR2 YENEEA. CDR3 length equals 13 residues. V was pared by 0 bases and J by 6 bases, with 9 bases between. CDR3 nucleotide sequence: TGTGCCAGCAGCTTAGATCTTTTCTCCGAGCAGTACTTC. Translated, it gives CASSLDLFSEQYF.

The rearrangement uses TRBV6-1 and TRBJ1-5, with 9 bases identical to TRBD1. V shed 3 bases and J 5 bases; nucleotides not matched to a gene: 2. The CDR3 length is 14 residues. Per the germline V gene, CDR1 is MNHNS and CDR2 is SASEGT. The chain's CDR3 is CASSEGQGHQPQHF. CDR3 DNA sequence: TGTGCCAGCAGTGAGGGACAGGGTCATCAGCCCCAGCATTTT.

This sequence joins TRBV10-3 and TRBJ2-5; perhaps D is TRBD1 or TRBD2 (5 bases each). Per germline, CDR1 ENHRY and CDR2 SYGVKD. This CDR3 is built from 12 residues. V was trimmed by 5 bases and J by 5 bases, leaving 9 bases between them. In nucleotides, the CDR3 is TGTGCCATCAGTATAGGGGAGGAGACCCAGTACTTC. Protein product: CAISIGEETQYF.

The chain uses TRBV29-1 and TRBJ2-5, with 7 bases that match TRBD1. The CDR3 is 14 amino acids. Germline V lookup: CDR1 SQVTM, CDR2 ANQGSEA. After removal of 8 bases from V and 1 base from J, the junction contained 10 bases not matched to a gene. The CDR3 reads CSFTPGTVQETQYF. The DNA for the CDR3 is TGCAGCTTTACGCCCGGGACAGTCCAAGAGACCCAGTACTTC.

The V call is TRBV28, the J call TRBJ1-2, with D unresolved. Germline V lookup: CDR1 MDHEN, CDR2 SYDVKM. Trimming cost V 10 bases and J 8 bases, with 11 bases left between them. The CDR3 extends over 10 amino acids. CDR3 DNA sequence: TGTGCCACCCTGTCTACCGGCTACACCTTC. It specifies CATLSTGYTF.

The chain is built from TRBV24-1 and TRBJ1-5; TRBD1 matches 7 bases. Germline CDR1 and CDR2: KGHDR and SFDVKD. With 1 base clipped from V and 0 bases from J, the junction kept 8 bases outside the gene matches. This CDR3 has 18 amino acids. The CDR3 here is CATSDLEGQPYSNQPQHF. The DNA for the CDR3 is TGTGCCACCAGTGATTTAGAGGGACAGCCGTATAGCAATCAGCCCCAGCATTTT.

V and J are TRBV19 and TRBJ1-1; 11 positions match TRBD1. This CDR3 is 14 amino acids long. V gave up 7 bases and J gave up 8 bases; unmatched junction bases: 9. Germline V gene sequence: CDR1 LNHDA, CDR2 SQIVND (reference sequence). The DNA for the CDR3 is TGTGCCAGTACCCCGGGGACAGGGGGGAAGGAAGCTTTCTTT. Translated: CASTPGTGGKEAFF.

The chain has TRBV2 and TRBJ2-2; D not resolved. V dropped 2 bases and J dropped 5 bases, with 9 bases sitting between them. Per the germline V gene, CDR1 is SNHLY and CDR2 is FYNNEI. The CDR3 runs to 14 residues. Here the CDR3 reads CASSEFSGTGELFF. As DNA, the CDR3 is TGTGCCAGCAGTGAATTCTCTGGGACCGGGGAGCTGTTTTTT.

V gene TRBV11-3 combines with J gene TRBJ2-1, with D perhaps matching TRBD1 or TRBD2 (5 bases each). The length of the CDR3 is 15 residues. Per the germline V gene, CDR1 is SGHNT and CDR2 is YENEEA. With 3 bases removed from V and 7 bases from J, the gap between germline ends came to 16 bases. CDR3 loop: CASSFQGTRMNEQFF. The CDR3 nucleotides are TGTGCCAGCAGCTTCCAGGGAACTAGGATGAATGAGCAGTTCTTC.